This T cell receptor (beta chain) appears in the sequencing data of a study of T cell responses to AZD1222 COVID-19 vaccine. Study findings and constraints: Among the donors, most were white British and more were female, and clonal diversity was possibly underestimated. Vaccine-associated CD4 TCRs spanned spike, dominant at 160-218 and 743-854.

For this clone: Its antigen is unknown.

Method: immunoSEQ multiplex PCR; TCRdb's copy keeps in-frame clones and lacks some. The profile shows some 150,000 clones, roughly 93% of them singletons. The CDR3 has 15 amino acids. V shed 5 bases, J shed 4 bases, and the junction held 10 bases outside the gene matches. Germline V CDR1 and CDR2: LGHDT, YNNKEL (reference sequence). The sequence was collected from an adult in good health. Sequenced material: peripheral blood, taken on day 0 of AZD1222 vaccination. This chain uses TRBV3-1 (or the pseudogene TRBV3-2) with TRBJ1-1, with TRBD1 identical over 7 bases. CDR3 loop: CASSKDRSRGTEAFF. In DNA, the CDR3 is TGTGCCAGCAGCAAGGACAGGTCGAGAGGCACTGAAGCTTTCTTT.